What follows describes a single TCR beta chain. From the germline J gene comes the end of the CDR3, since the read stops 3 residues before it. This specimen comes from a study of T cells in women clearing cervical HPV infection. Overall study: Controls were women whose single incident HPV16 infection cleared within 12 months without precancer or cancer.

With V trimmed by 6 bases and J by 4 bases, 8 bases remained unmatched. The CDR3 covers 15 residues. Libraries were prepared by immunoSEQ multiplex PCR; TCRdb keeps only in-frame clonotypes and omits some of them. This repertoire includes some 20,000 clones. The chain uses TRBV12-3 or TRBV12-4 and TRBJ2-2; 7 bases line up with TRBD1. Sequenced sample: blood buffy coat. This receptor was identified in a woman between 18 and 69 years old with a cervical HPV16 infection that either progressed to CIN3+ or cleared (not recorded which). The CDR3 is CASSQTTGPTGELFF. The CDR3 bases that were read are TGTGCCAGCAGCCAAACGACAGGGCCCACCGGGGAG.